This T cell receptor (beta chain) was captured by sequencing in a study of T-cell reconstitution after alpha-beta-depleted transplantation in children. General study results and limits: It was newly produced T cells that mostly accounted for T-cell counts and diversity one year after transplant. Recipient T cells and thymic progenitors that survived gave rise to the high TCRbeta diversity observed at day 60 in some patients. The origin of alpha-beta T cells about two months after transplant was reportedly several hundred expanded graft clones.

This clonotype came up many times. Its antigen is unknown. The CDR3 has 12 amino acids. Germline values: CDR1 LGHNA, CDR2 YNFKEQ. Between the trimmed V and J ends, which lost 0 bases and 8 bases, there was a span of 5 bases. Preparation of the TCRbeta library used unique molecular identifiers. TCRdb redid the calling of the PCR reads with MiXCR, one entry per CDR3 protein. Of about 200,000 distinct CDR3 sequences listed, 6.3% were seen once; the top ten hold around 4.1%. The input for sequencing was PBMCs, taken before TCRalphabeta/CD19-depleted stem cell transplant. This receptor was taken from a girl under three years old with combined immunodeficiency, due to receive a stem cell transplant. The chain is built from TRBV4-2 and TRBJ2-1; D gene unclear. The CDR3 sequence is CASSQDLDEQFF. The CDR3 DNA reads TGTGCCAGCAGCCAAGATCTCGATGAGCAGTTCTTC.